This T cell receptor (beta chain) came from a study of technical replicates of blood from several donors. By share of the sample, this clone is large. The CDR3 has 14 amino acids. The repertoire was sequenced with immunoSEQ multiplex PCR; TCRdb's copy has only in-frame clones and lacks some. The sample includes over 55,000 clones, 85% to 90% of them seen just once. The V and J genes are TRBV21-1 and TRBJ2-5; the table's D call, TRBD2, has no DNA check behind it. TRBV21-1 counts as a pseudogene. Input material: PBMCs. The clonotype was recovered from a human donor in good health. Some clones in this sample may be carry-over from other donors' samples. This CDR3 is CATLGGADKETQYF. The CDR3 nucleotides read TGTGCCACCCTCGGAGGGGCCGATAAAGAGACCCAGTACTTC.